The clone carrying this T cell receptor (beta chain) came up a few times. The data belong to a study of T-cell memory formation after mild COVID-19. CDR1 is MNHEY, CDR2 SMNVEV, per germline (reference sequence). The V end lost 2 bases, the J end lost 2 bases, and 15 bases lay between the germline ends. The CDR3 is made up of 16 amino acids. MiXCR, run by TCRdb on the 5' RACE reads, gives a single entry per CDR3 protein. The sample consists of about 200,000 distinct CDR3 sequences, more than 8% of them appearing once. Sequencing was performed on PBMCs or a T cell subset sorted from them (not recorded which). The chain links TRBV27 to TRBJ2-5; weak D call: TRBD1 (6 bases). This TCR derives from a young man who had mild COVID-19 (a few samples of this study predate the infection). Cell type and time point are not known. The CDR3 sequence is CASSLGLRGQQETQYF. The CDR3, as DNA: TGTGCCAGCAGTTTAGGGTTAAGAGGACAGCAAGAGACCCAGTACTTC.